Below, 31 T cell receptor beta chains from the same sample are listed, as sequenced in a study of T cell responses to AZD1222 COVID-19 vaccine. Sequencing was performed with immunoSEQ multiplex PCR; in TCRdb, only in-frame clones are kept and a portion is missing. The sample holds under 200,000 clones; around 93% are singletons and the top ten take over 7.5%. This material consisted of peripheral blood, taken on day 0 of AZD1222 vaccination. The receptors originated from an adult in good health.

The rearrangement joins TRBV11-1 to TRBJ2-7, with D possibly being TRBD2 (6 bases). V was pared by 3 bases and J by 0 bases, with 12 bases between. The germline gives CDR1 SGHAT, CDR2 FQDESV (reference sequence). The CDR3 covers 15 residues. The CDR3 DNA reads TGTGCCAGCAGCTTTGGCGGGGTTAGCTCCTACGAGCAGTACTTC. Encoded protein: CASSFGGVSSYEQYF.

The rearrangement links TRBV7-3 to TRBJ2-2, with D hard to call. This CDR3 spans 13 amino acids. Trimming shortened V by 5 bases and J by 5 bases, and 9 bases separated the two germline ends. Germline V gene sequence: CDR1 SGHTA, CDR2 FQGTGA. The CDR3 DNA sequence: TGTGCCAGCAGCACCCTGGGTACCGGGGAGCTGTTTTTT. It specifies CASSTLGTGELFF.

V gene TRBV11-2 combines with J gene TRBJ2-2; a weak D match, TRBD1 (6 bases). CDR3 length equals 14 residues. Germline V gene data show CDR1 as SGHAT and CDR2 as FQNNGV. V lost 3 bases to trimming and J lost 4 bases, with 9 bases between them. The CDR3, as DNA: TGTGCCAGCAGCTTGCAGGGGACCACCGGGGAGCTGTTTTTT. Encoded protein: CASSLQGTTGELFF.

The chain carries TRBV5-1 and TRBJ2-1; 8 bases are shared with TRBD2. Germline trimming cut 5 bases from V and 9 bases from J; bases unmatched to any gene: 10. The CDR3 covers 14 residues. Looked up from germline, CDR1 is SGHRS and CDR2 is YFSETQ. The CDR3 sequence is CASRTEAGVSEQFF. CDR3 DNA sequence: TGCGCCAGCAGAACGGAAGCGGGAGTCAGTGAGCAGTTCTTC.

This chain uses TRBV4-2 with TRBJ2-5, with D tentatively TRBD1 (7 bases). This CDR3 spans 15 amino acids. Per germline, CDR1 LGHNA and CDR2 YNFKEQ. V lost 0 bases and J lost 4, with 12 bases in between. The CDR3: CASSQEWQGGETQYF. CDR3 nucleotide sequence: TGTGCCAGCAGCCAAGAATGGCAGGGGGGAGAGACCCAGTACTTC.

The chain couples TRBV27 to TRBJ1-5, with 7 bases that match TRBD1. With 2 bases clipped from V and 6 bases from J, the junction kept 1 base outside the gene matches. Germline CDR1 reads MNHEY; CDR2 reads SMNVEV (reference sequence). CDR3 size: 13 residues. The CDR3 reads CASSLTGAQPQHF. CDR3 sequence (DNA): TGTGCCAGCAGTTTAACAGGGGCTCAGCCCCAGCATTTT.

V gene TRBV19 combines with J gene TRBJ1-1; D remains ambiguous. Trimming took off 3 bases at V and 1 base at J, with 12 bases between the two ends. CDR1 is LNHDA and CDR2 is SQIVND in the germline V gene (reference sequence). The CDR3 loop spans 15 amino acids. CDR3 nucleotides: TGTGCCAGTAGTATGGCTCGTCCCTGGAACACTGAAGCTTTCTTT. Translation gives CASSMARPWNTEAFF.

The chain is built from TRBV11-2 and TRBJ2-7, with a weak D call TRBD2 (5 bases). Trimming left V 5 bases short and J 0 bases short, with 14 bases between. The CDR3 consists of 15 residues. CDR1 SGHAT and CDR2 FQNNGV come from the germline V gene. CDR3 loop: CASSPLLGSSYEQYF. DNA for the CDR3: TGTGCCAGCAGCCCCCTTTTGGGGAGCTCCTACGAGCAGTACTTC.

The chain is built from TRBV12-3 or TRBV12-4 and TRBJ1-2; D not certain. The CDR3 has 11 residues. Trimming stripped 3 bases from V and 8 bases from J, with 7 bases between. The CDR3 sequence: CASSFGEGYTF. The DNA for the CDR3 is TGTGCCAGCAGTTTCGGTGAGGGCTACACCTTC.

The chain recombines TRBV4-1 with TRBJ2-3; D gene ambiguous. The V gene lost 2 bases and the J gene lost 0 bases, with 9 bases spanning the gap. The germline V gene encodes CDR1 MGHRA and CDR2 YSYEKL. The CDR3 covers 15 residues. The CDR3 region has the DNA TGCGCCAGCAGCCAATTGATTTTAAGCACAGATACGCAGTATTTT. It encodes CASSQLILSTDTQYF.

The chain links TRBV16 to TRBJ1-5; maybe TRBD1 (5 bases). This CDR3 comprises 16 residues. V was clipped by 5 bases and J by 1 base, with 15 bases between them. Germline V gives CDR1 KGHSY, CDR2 FQNENV. The CDR3 reads CASSAPGSRSNQPQHF. The CDR3 bases are TGTGCCAGCAGCGCCCCAGGGTCTCGGAGCAATCAGCCCCAGCATTTT. Variable domain in full (rest from reference TRBV16 and TRBJ1-5): GEEVAQTPKHLVRGEGQKAKLYCAPIKGHSYVFWYQQVLKNEFKFLISFQNENVFDETGMPKERFSAKCLPNSPCSLEIQATKLEDSAVYFCASSAPGSRSNQPQHFGDGTRLSIL.

This chain joins TRBV3-1 (or the pseudogene TRBV3-2) and TRBJ2-5; 10 bases are a match to TRBD2. CDR1 and CDR2 (germline): LGHDT, YNNKEL (reference sequence). The V and J ends lost 2 bases and 4 bases, in that order; junction bases with no gene match: 16. This CDR3 is built from 19 residues. In DNA, the CDR3 is TGTGCCAGCAGCCAAAAGTCGGGGCTAGCGGGAGCCCCGGGAGAGACCCAGTACTTC. Translation gives CASSQKSGLAGAPGETQYF.

This clone appeared once. The chain couples TRBV6-2 or TRBV6-3 to TRBJ2-2; 11 positions agree with TRBD2. Germline trimming cut 1 base from V and 8 bases from J; bases unmatched to any gene: 6. CDR3 length equals 16 residues. The germline CDR1 and CDR2 sequences are MNHEY and SVGEGT. The CDR3 nucleotides read TGTGCCAGCAGTTACTGGTCACTAGCGGGAGTAGGGGAGCTGTTTTTT. The encoded protein is CASSYWSLAGVGELFF.

The chain uses TRBV21-1 and TRBJ2-5; TRBD1 was called by the table and not checked on the DNA. TRBV21-1 is designated a pseudogene. CDR3 size: 15 residues. For the CDR3, the DNA is TGTGCCAGCAGCAAAGTGAGGACAGGAGAAGAGACCCAGTACTTC. It codes for CASSKVRTGEETQYF.

The chain combines TRBV4-3 with TRBJ1-4; D might be TRBD1 (5 bases). Per the germline V gene, CDR1 is LGHNA and CDR2 is YSLEER. The germline V and J ends were trimmed by 4 bases and 6 bases, with 21 bases remaining between them. This CDR3 comprises 17 residues. CDR3 DNA sequence: TGCGCCAGCAGCCCAGGGAAGGCCCTCAGAGGGGATGAAAAACTGTTTTTT. Protein product: CASSPGKALRGDEKLFF.

The chain employs TRBV11-1 and TRBJ2-7, with 12 nucleotides matching TRBD1. With 5 bases clipped from V and 3 bases from J, the junction kept 5 bases outside the gene matches. This CDR3 comprises 15 residues. Germline loops: CDR1 SGHAT, CDR2 FQDESV (reference sequence). The CDR3 region has the DNA TGTGCCAGCAGCCCCCGGGACAGGGGGCTCTACGAGCAGTACTTC. Translating gives CASSPRDRGLYEQYF.

This clone has just one count. V usage is TRBV29-1 and J usage is TRBJ2-5; TRBD2 aligns across 9 bases. J lost 3 bases, V lost 2 bases, and 10 bases had no gene match. This CDR3 region has 16 residues. CDR1 and CDR2 from the germline V gene are SQVTM and ANQGSEA. CDR3 nucleotide sequence: TGCAGCGTTGAAAGTGTCCCGGGACTAGCAGAAGAGACCCAGTACTTC. Translating gives CSVESVPGLAEETQYF.

The chain links TRBV5-1 to TRBJ2-5; D is undetermined. Trimming took off 3 bases at V and 6 bases at J, with 12 bases between the two ends. The germline gives CDR1 SGHRS, CDR2 YFSETQ. CDR3 length: 13 amino acids. The CDR3 DNA is TGCGCCAGCAGCTCCCTTTCAAGGAAGACCCAGTACTTC. This encodes CASSSLSRKTQYF.

This clone was found a few times. The chain couples TRBV6-1 to TRBJ1-6; 7 bases align to TRBD1. This CDR3 spans 17 amino acids. Looked up from germline, CDR1 is MNHNS and CDR2 is SASEGT. Trimming removed 0 bases from V and 6 bases from J; junction bases left unmatched: 8. The CDR3: CASSEAPGTVGNSPLHF. The CDR3 DNA follows: TGTGCCAGCAGTGAAGCGCCCGGGACAGTGGGTAATTCACCCCTCCACTTT.

The chain combines TRBV18 with TRBJ1-6; 9 bases agree with TRBD1. Germline CDR1 reads KGHSH; CDR2 reads LQKENI. The CDR3 runs 18 residues. The V segment lost 4 bases and the J segment 0 bases; nucleotides outside the gene matches: 7. The CDR3 DNA is TGTGCCAGCTCACTCCGGGACAGGGCAAGCTCCTATAATTCACCCCTCCACTTT. It is translated as CASSLRDRASSYNSPLHF.

This rearrangement joins TRBV5-6 to TRBJ2-5; a possible D gene is TRBD2 (6 bases). CDR1 SGHDT and CDR2 YYEEEE come from the germline V gene. This CDR3 has 14 amino acids. Trimming shortened V by 5 bases and J by 2 bases, and 13 bases separated the two germline ends. The CDR3 region is CASREGWWQETQYF. For the CDR3, the DNA is TGTGCCAGCAGGGAGGGGTGGTGGCAAGAGACCCAGTACTTC.

The chain has TRBV28 and TRBJ2-7, with D uncertain. Trimming stripped 4 bases from V and 0 bases from J, with 13 bases between. The CDR3 extends over 15 amino acids. Germline-derived CDR1 and CDR2 are MDHEN and SYDVKM. CDR3 loop: CASSSPLAASYEQYF. DNA for the CDR3: TGTGCCAGCAGTTCCCCGCTGGCGGCCTCCTACGAGCAGTACTTC.

The V and J genes are TRBV28 and TRBJ2-1; D unresolved. Germline lookup yields CDR1 MDHEN and CDR2 SYDVKM. This CDR3 has 12 residues. V was cut by 4 bases and J by 8 bases, with 9 bases left in between. CDR3 DNA sequence: TGTGCCAGCAGTTGGCTTTCCTATGAGCAGTTCTTC. The encoded protein is CASSWLSYEQFF.

The rearrangement joins TRBV5-1 to TRBJ1-2; D is unresolved. Germline lookup yields CDR1 SGHRS and CDR2 YFSETQ. The CDR3 length is 12 residues. Between the trimmed V and J ends, which lost 5 bases and 3 bases, there was a span of 8 bases. CDR3 DNA sequence: TGCGCCAGCAGAGAGGGCCACTATGGCTACACCTTC. It specifies CASREGHYGYTF. Variable domain in full (rest from reference TRBV5-1 and TRBJ1-2): KAGVTQTPRYLIKTRGQQVTLSCSPISGHRSVSWYQQTPGQGLQFLFEYFSETQRNKGNFPGRFSGRQFSNSRSEMNVSTLELGDSALYLCASREGHYGYTFGSGTRLTVV.

The chain is built from TRBV7-8 and TRBJ2-1; TRBD2 aligns across 13 bases. The CDR3 is 17 residues long. The germline gives CDR1 SGHVS, CDR2 FQNEAQ. The junction had 4 bases not matched to a gene; V was cut back by 5 bases and J by 0 bases. The CDR3 region is CASSPGTSGNSYNEQFF. The CDR3 coding sequence is TGTGCCAGCAGCCCTGGGACTAGCGGGAACTCCTACAATGAGCAGTTCTTC.

The rearrangement links TRBV30 to TRBJ1-1, with D perhaps TRBD1 (6 bases). Trimming removed 0 bases from V and 3 bases from J, with 20 bases in between. The germline CDR1 and CDR2 sequences are GTSNPN and SVGIG (reference sequence). The CDR3 is made up of 17 amino acids. The CDR3 here is CAWSVYVGARSDTEAFF. In nucleotides, the CDR3 is TGTGCCTGGAGTGTTTATGTGGGGGCCAGGTCGGACACTGAAGCTTTCTTT.

The CDR3 loop is CASSSTSGSSNEQFF. The CDR3 DNA is TGTGCCAGCAGCTCGACTAGCGGGAGTTCCAATGAGCAGTTCTTC. The J gene is TRBJ2-1, the V gene TRBV6-6, with 12 bases aligning to TRBD2. The CDR3 is 15 residues long. V was clipped by 6 bases and J by 6 bases; unmatched bases: 6. The germline CDR1 and CDR2 sequences are MNHNY and SVGAGI (reference sequence).

The chain has TRBV14 and TRBJ2-1, with 14 bases identical to TRBD2. Germline V CDR1 and CDR2: SGHDN, FVKESK. The CDR3 sequence is 17 residues long. Trimming cost V 2 bases and J 5 bases; bases outside gene matches: 5. The CDR3 protein is CASSQIPGLAGDNEQFF. Written as DNA, the CDR3 is TGTGCCAGCAGCCAAATTCCGGGACTAGCGGGAGACAATGAGCAGTTCTTC.

The chain links TRBV2 to TRBJ1-6; a weak D match, TRBD1 (5 bases). The length of the CDR3 is 18 residues. Trimming took off 5 bases at V and 8 bases at J, with 25 bases between the two ends. The germline V gene has CDR1 SNHLY and CDR2 FYNNEI. The chain's CDR3 is CASSLGGTIHQRDSPLHF. As DNA, the CDR3 is TGTGCCAGCAGTTTGGGTGGGACGATCCATCAAAGGGATTCACCCCTCCACTTT.

The chain is built from TRBV4-2 and TRBJ1-4; D might be TRBD1 (6 bases). Trimming removed 2 bases at V and 7 bases at J, with 14 bases between. Germline V gives CDR1 LGHNA, CDR2 YNFKEQ. There are 15 residues in the CDR3. CDR3 in amino acids: CASSQHRDTSEKLFF. CDR3 bases: TGTGCCAGCAGCCAACATCGGGACACAAGTGAAAAACTGTTTTTT.

The rearrangement uses TRBV30 and TRBJ1-6, with 7 bases that match TRBD1. Germline loops: CDR1 GTSNPN, CDR2 SVGIG (reference sequence). Losses at the gene ends were 3 bases for V and 16 bases for J; bases not matched to a gene: 12. This CDR3 spans 13 amino acids. The CDR3 bases are TGTGCCTGGAGCGACAACTCCGGGACAGCGCTCCACTTT. Translation gives CAWSDNSGTALHF.